This T cell receptor (beta chain) was recovered during a study of blood T cell repertoires in COVID-19. At the level of the study: The study drew acute and convalescent COVID-19 samples from the United States, Italy and Spain. Sample material is recorded as cDNA or gDNA derived from T cells, B-cell-depleted T cells, or PBMCs.

Methods used by the authors: Researchers report that nucleated cell counts were estimated from reference gene primer amplification. TCRdb keeps only in-frame clones here, not all; method: immunoSEQ multiplex PCR. V, J and clone size are taken as reported in that table, and D and trimming were inferred from the DNA itself. Among roughly 32,000 clones listed, around 91% were seen once. This CDR3 contains 15 residues. Trimming shortened V by 5 bases and J by 2 bases, and 10 bases separated the two germline ends. Germline V gene lookup returns CDR1 MDHEN and CDR2 SYDVKM. This receptor was identified in an older man with acute or convalescent COVID-19. Sequencing was performed on peripheral blood. This sequence joins TRBV28 and TRBJ2-6, with a possible D match to TRBD1 (5 bases). The CDR3 here is CASSRQGPGANVLTF. The DNA of the CDR3 is TGTGCCAGCAGTCGGCAGGGCCCTGGGGCCAACGTCCTGACTTTC.